What follows are 25 T cell receptor beta chains derived from one specimen sequenced in a study of Ad26.COV2.S vaccination and SARS-CoV-2 variants. Assay: immunoSEQ multiplex PCR; the TCRdb copy retains only in-frame clones and omits some. The sample gives around 300,000 clones, 86% of which show up once; roughly a tenth is in the top ten. Treatment of the sample: around 19 received Ad26.COV2.S at low or high dose, single or two shots; five or six received placebo; per-sample allocation not given. The samples date from day 63 after the first vaccine or placebo injection. The sequences come from peripheral blood, collected in a trial of Ad26.COV2.S vaccine versus placebo. These receptors were obtained from a person aged 18-60 years who received the Ad26.COV2.S COVID-19 vaccine or a placebo.

J is TRBJ2-5 and V is TRBV28; 11 bases match TRBD2. The V gene's germline CDR1 is MDHEN and CDR2 SYDVKM. The CDR3 has 16 residues. The ends lost 5 bases at V and 9 bases at J; junction bases unmatched: 14. The CDR3 is CASSEPGTSGPGAQYF. CDR3 bases: TGTGCCAGCAGTGAACCCGGGACTAGCGGCCCCGGGGCCCAGTACTTC.

The chain joins TRBV2 to TRBJ2-7; no firm D call. The length of the CDR3 is 14 residues. Trimming shortened V by 3 bases and J by 0 bases, and 9 bases separated the two germline ends. The germline CDR1 and CDR2 sequences are SNHLY and FYNNEI. The CDR3 coding sequence is TGTGCCAGCAGTGACCACAGTTTCTCCTACGAGCAGTACTTC. It specifies CASSDHSFSYEQYF.

The chain recombines TRBV27 with TRBJ1-1, with D tentatively TRBD1 (5 bases). V lost 0 bases to trimming and J lost 1 base, with 9 bases between them. Germline V lookup: CDR1 MNHEY, CDR2 SMNVEV (reference sequence). The CDR3 sequence is 15 residues long. CDR3 coding DNA: TGTGCCAGCAGTTTATCCAGGGCGAGGAACACTGAAGCTTTCTTT. Amino acid sequence: CASSLSRARNTEAFF.

The CDR3 loop reads CASSLSGYGEQFF. The CDR3 coding sequence is TGTGCCAGCAGTTTGTCAGGGTACGGTGAGCAGTTCTTC. This chain uses TRBV28 with TRBJ2-1, with D perhaps matching TRBD1 (5 bases). CDR1 is MDHEN, CDR2 SYDVKM, per germline. CDR3 length equals 13 residues. Trimming stripped 3 bases from V and 9 bases from J, with 12 bases between.

This rearrangement joins TRBV19 to TRBJ2-1; 14 nucleotides align to TRBD2. Germline-derived CDR1 and CDR2 are LNHDA and SQIVND (reference sequence). The CDR3 is 18 residues long. V was pared by 6 bases and J by 2 bases, with 9 bases of the junction left unmatched. The CDR3 protein is CASSRGLAGVMAYNEQFF. CDR3 bases: TGTGCCAGTAGCCGGGGACTAGCGGGAGTTATGGCCTACAATGAGCAGTTCTTC.

This rearrangement joins TRBV4-1 to TRBJ2-5; 7 nucleotides agree with TRBD1. From germline, CDR1 is MGHRA and CDR2 YSYEKL. J was trimmed by 5 bases and V by 2 bases; bases with no gene match: 5. This CDR3 has 14 amino acids. The CDR3 loop is CASSQFRGRETQYF. The CDR3 DNA follows: TGCGCCAGCAGCCAATTTAGGGGGCGGGAGACCCAGTACTTC.

The chain links TRBV5-6 to TRBJ2-1; D is unclear. The V gene's germline CDR1 is SGHDT and CDR2 YYEEEE. The CDR3 spans 14 residues. The ends were cut back, 1 base at V and 9 bases at J, with 14 bases in the middle. The CDR3 loop reads CASSLLGKVGEQFF. CDR3 DNA: TGTGCCAGCAGCTTGTTGGGGAAGGTGGGTGAGCAGTTCTTC.

V usage is TRBV6-2 or TRBV6-3 and J usage is TRBJ1-4; D not resolved. V was shortened by 3 bases and J by 10 bases, with 12 bases between the two germline ends. The CDR3 runs 13 residues. Germline V gene data show CDR1 as MNHEY and CDR2 as SVGEGT. The CDR3 sequence is CASSYRYPGKLFF. Written as DNA, the CDR3 is TGTGCCAGCAGTTATCGATATCCGGGAAAACTGTTTTTT.

For the CDR3, the DNA is TGCGCCAGCAGCTTGAGGCTAGGGGGCTCCTACAATGAGCAGTTCTTC. Encoded protein: CASSLRLGGSYNEQFF. The chain carries TRBV5-1 and TRBJ2-1; maybe TRBD1 (6 bases). Trimming removed 1 base from V and 0 bases from J, with 11 bases in between. The CDR3 sequence is 16 residues long. Germline values: CDR1 SGHRS, CDR2 YFSETQ.

The V and J genes are TRBV19 and TRBJ2-5; 11 nucleotides agree with TRBD2. V shed 3 bases, J shed 5 bases, and the junction held 8 bases outside the gene matches. The germline V gene encodes CDR1 LNHDA and CDR2 SQIVND (reference sequence). This CDR3 region has 16 residues. The CDR3 region is CASSILAGGVAETQYF. The DNA for the CDR3 is TGTGCCAGTAGTATTTTAGCGGGAGGGGTCGCGGAGACCCAGTACTTC.

The chain carries TRBV28 and TRBJ2-1, with D tentatively TRBD1 or TRBD2 (5 bases each). V was trimmed by 2 bases and J by 0 bases, leaving 8 bases between them. Germline assignment: CDR1 MDHEN and CDR2 SYDVKM. This CDR3 contains 15 residues. This chain's CDR3 is CASSLGGRSYNEQFF. The CDR3 nucleotides read TGTGCCAGCAGTTTAGGGGGTCGCTCCTACAATGAGCAGTTCTTC.

The chain employs TRBV5-1 and TRBJ1-3; D is uncertain. This CDR3 has 16 residues. The germline CDR1 and CDR2 sequences are SGHRS and YFSETQ. The V gene lost 0 bases and the J gene lost 3 bases, with 13 bases spanning the gap. In DNA form, the CDR3 reads TGCGCCAGCAGCTTGGCCGGGGAAATCGGTGGAAACACCATATATTTT. This translates into CASSLAGEIGGNTIYF. The full variable domain, with the rest looked up from reference TRBV5-1 and TRBJ1-3, is KAGVTQTPRYLIKTRGQQVTLSCSPISGHRSVSWYQQTPGQGLQFLFEYFSETQRNKGNFPGRFSGRQFSNSRSEMNVSTLELGDSALYLCASSLAGEIGGNTIYFGEGSWLTVV.

J is TRBJ2-5 and V is TRBV6-5, with TRBD1 matching 8 bases. Germline V CDR1 and CDR2: MNHEY, SVGAGI. Germline trimming cut 7 bases from V and 3 bases from J; bases unmatched to any gene: 7. The CDR3 is 14 amino acids. The CDR3 nucleotides read TGTGCCAGCACCTCGGGACAGGAAGAAGAGACCCAGTACTTC. Protein product: CASTSGQEEETQYF.

This clone was found a few times. The chain recombines TRBV5-6 with TRBJ1-5; D is uncertain. This CDR3 has 15 residues. Trimming took 5 bases from V and 2 from J, leaving 14 bases between them. Germline-derived CDR1 and CDR2 are SGHDT and YYEEEE. The CDR3 DNA reads TGTGCCAGCAGTTCAATTGTAGGGCGCAATCAGCCCCAGCATTTT. The encoded protein is CASSSIVGRNQPQHF.

In its sample, this clone was seen once. The V and J genes are TRBV28 and TRBJ2-1; unclear D gene. V lost 6 bases and J 7 bases, leaving 4 bases between the germline ends. The CDR3 is 10 amino acids. CDR1 is MDHEN, CDR2 SYDVKM, per germline. Written as DNA, the CDR3 is TGTGCCAGCAGCTCTAATGAGCAGTTCTTC. Its protein is CASSSNEQFF.

The chain employs TRBV19 and TRBJ2-1; 9 bases line up with TRBD1. Trimming cost V 10 bases and J 6 bases; bases outside gene matches: 10. Per the germline V gene, CDR1 is LNHDA and CDR2 is SQIVND (reference sequence). CDR3 length equals 14 residues. The DNA for the CDR3 is TGTGCCACCGAGCTTGGGACAGGGTTCAATGAGCAGTTCTTC. The encoded protein is CATELGTGFNEQFF.

The chain joins TRBV3-1 (or the pseudogene TRBV3-2) to TRBJ2-3; TRBD1 matches at 8 bases. Germline CDR1 and CDR2: LGHDT and YNNKEL (reference sequence). The CDR3 extends over 15 amino acids. The junction had 6 bases not matched to a gene; V was cut back by 5 bases and J by 2 bases. CDR3 amino acids: CASSIRTGPTDTQYF. The CDR3 nucleotides read TGTGCCAGCAGCATCCGGACAGGGCCCACAGATACGCAGTATTTT.

This clone has only a few counts. Written as DNA, the CDR3 is TGTGCCAGCAGTTACTCGGTGTTTTCCGGGACACCCGACTACGAGCAGTACTTC. This gives the protein CASSYSVFSGTPDYEQYF. The J gene is TRBJ2-7, the V gene TRBV6-2 or TRBV6-3, with D perhaps matching TRBD1 (6 bases). From germline, CDR1 is MNHEY and CDR2 SVGEGT. V was clipped by 0 bases and J by 3 bases, with 21 bases between them. The CDR3 spans 18 residues.

This clone occurred a few times. The chain combines TRBV27 with TRBJ1-1; the D gene is possibly TRBD1 (6 bases). Germline values: CDR1 MNHEY, CDR2 SMNVEV (reference sequence). The CDR3 has 14 amino acids. The V end was cut by 2 bases, the J end by 3 bases, with 10 bases between. The CDR3 protein is CASSLGWGHTEAFF. Written as DNA, the CDR3 is TGTGCCAGCAGTTTAGGCTGGGGGCACACTGAAGCTTTCTTT.

The gene calls are TRBV7-2 and TRBJ2-2, with 9 bases aligning to TRBD2. Unmatched junction bases numbered 11, after V lost 5 bases and J lost 4 bases. Germline-derived CDR1 and CDR2 are SGHTA and FQGNSA. This CDR3 region has 17 residues. CDR3 amino acids: CASSGALAGLATGELFF. The DNA of the CDR3 is TGTGCCAGCAGCGGAGCCCTAGCGGGATTGGCCACCGGGGAGCTGTTTTTT.

The V gene is TRBV6-6, the J gene TRBJ1-5, with 9 positions matching TRBD1. CDR1 MNHNY and CDR2 SVGAGI come from the germline V gene (reference sequence). After removal of 5 bases from V and 1 base from J, the junction contained 6 bases not matched to a gene. The CDR3 is made up of 16 amino acids. The CDR3 reads CASSQGQGRSNQPQHF. The CDR3 DNA reads TGTGCCAGCAGTCAGGGACAGGGAAGGAGCAATCAGCCCCAGCATTTT.

This sequence joins TRBV13 and TRBJ2-7; D may be TRBD2 (5 bases). This CDR3 has 12 amino acids. Trimming took 4 bases from V and 7 from J, leaving 11 bases between them. CDR1 is PRHDT, CDR2 FYEKMQ, per germline (reference sequence). The CDR3 sequence: CASSSTEGEQYF. CDR3 nucleotide sequence: TGTGCCAGCAGCTCCACCGAGGGAGAGCAGTACTTC.

The V and J genes are TRBV4-3 and TRBJ1-4, with a tentative D call TRBD1 (5 bases). The germline gives CDR1 LGHNA, CDR2 YSLEER. This CDR3 contains 16 residues. V shed 3 bases and J shed 6 bases, with 17 bases lying between them. In nucleotides, the CDR3 is TGCGCCAGCAGCCACGATTTAGGAAAAGGGGATGAAAAACTGTTTTTT. Protein product: CASSHDLGKGDEKLFF.

This clone was recorded once. Other DNA sequences within the sample encode an identical CDR3. The chain has TRBV5-1 and TRBJ2-7; no definite D call. The CDR3 is made up of 13 amino acids. CDR1 SGHRS and CDR2 YFSETQ come from the germline V gene. With 7 bases removed from V and 0 bases from J, the gap between germline ends came to 11 bases. The CDR3 DNA sequence: TGCGCCAGCCGAGCAGGTAGCTCCTACGAGCAGTACTTC. It translates to CASRAGSSYEQYF.

This chain links TRBV19 with TRBJ2-3; no firm D call. This CDR3 spans 15 amino acids. Germline CDR1 and CDR2: LNHDA and SQIVND (reference sequence). V lost 3 bases and J lost 0, with 10 bases in between. This CDR3 reads CASSMRSTSTDTQYF. The DNA of the CDR3 is TGTGCCAGTAGTATGAGGTCGACTAGCACAGATACGCAGTATTTT.